The entry below gives a single TCR beta chain sequence along with its context. Its antigen is not identified. Germline CDR1 and CDR2: MDHEN and SYDVKM. The CDR3 loop spans 15 amino acids. The V end lost 2 bases, the J end lost 6 bases, and 14 bases lay between the germline ends. Assay: immunoSEQ multiplex PCR; the TCRdb copy retains only in-frame clones and omits some. The sample carries about 130,000 clones, under 90% recorded once. The sample is drawn from a study of cytomegalovirus exposure and HLA in healthy donors. General study points: Rarity marked most TCR sequences, yet some public TCRs occurred in many donors. Three CMV-associated chains proved CMV antigen-specific in vitro.

The chain employs TRBV28 and TRBJ1-5; D gene ambiguous. The clonotype originates from a man under 40 in good health and CMV-seronegative. Sequences were obtained from PBMCs. Here the CDR3 DNA reads TGTGCCAGCAGTTTAGGGCCGGGAGTTAGTCAGCCCCAGCATTTT. The encoded protein is CASSLGPGVSQPQHF.